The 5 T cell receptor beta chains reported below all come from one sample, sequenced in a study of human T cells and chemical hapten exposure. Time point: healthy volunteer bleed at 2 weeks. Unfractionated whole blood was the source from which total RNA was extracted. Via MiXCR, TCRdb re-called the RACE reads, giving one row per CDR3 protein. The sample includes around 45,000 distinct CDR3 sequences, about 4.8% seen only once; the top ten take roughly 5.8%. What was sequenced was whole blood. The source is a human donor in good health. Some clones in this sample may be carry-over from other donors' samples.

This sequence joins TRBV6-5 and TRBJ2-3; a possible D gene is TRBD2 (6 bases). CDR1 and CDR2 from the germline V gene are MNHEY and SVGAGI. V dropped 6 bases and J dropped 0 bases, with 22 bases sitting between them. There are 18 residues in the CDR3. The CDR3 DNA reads TGTGCCAGCAGACGCCCTAGACCGAGTAGCGGCAGCACAGATACGCAGTATTTT. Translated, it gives CASRRPRPSSGSTDTQYF.

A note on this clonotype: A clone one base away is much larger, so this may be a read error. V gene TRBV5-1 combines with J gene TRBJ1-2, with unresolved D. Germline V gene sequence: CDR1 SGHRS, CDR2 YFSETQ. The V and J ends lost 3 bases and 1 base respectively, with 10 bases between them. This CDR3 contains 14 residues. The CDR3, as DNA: TGCGCCAGCAGCTCTTTGTCTAGTAACTATGGCTACACCTTC. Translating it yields CASSSLSSNYGYTF.

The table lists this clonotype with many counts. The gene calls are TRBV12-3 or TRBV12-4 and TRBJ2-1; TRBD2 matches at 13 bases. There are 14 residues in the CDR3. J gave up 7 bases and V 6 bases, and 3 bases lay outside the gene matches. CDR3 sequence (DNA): TGTGCCAGCAGACTAGCGGGAGGGCAGAATGAGCAGTTCTTC. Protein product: CASRLAGGQNEQFF.

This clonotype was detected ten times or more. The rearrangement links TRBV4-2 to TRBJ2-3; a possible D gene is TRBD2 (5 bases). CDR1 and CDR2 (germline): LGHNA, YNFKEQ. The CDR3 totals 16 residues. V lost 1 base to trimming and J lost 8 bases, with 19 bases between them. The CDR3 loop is CASSQGVYNPRGTQYF. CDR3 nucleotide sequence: TGTGCCAGCAGCCAAGGAGTTTATAATCCCCGGGGTACGCAGTATTTT.

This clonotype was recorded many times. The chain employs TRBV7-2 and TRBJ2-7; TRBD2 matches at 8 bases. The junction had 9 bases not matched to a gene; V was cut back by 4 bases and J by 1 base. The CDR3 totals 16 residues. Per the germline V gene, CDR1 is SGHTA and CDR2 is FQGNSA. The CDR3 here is CASSSTSGGLSYEQYF. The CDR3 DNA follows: TGTGCCAGCAGCTCGACGTCGGGGGGGCTTTCCTACGAGCAGTACTTC.